This T cell receptor (beta chain) came from a study of metastatic and nonmetastatic thyroid tumors. Study details: Comparison of repertoires was carried out across blood and tumor or nodule tissue from malignant and benign thyroid patients. Study conclusions and caveats: Across blood and tumor, TCR beta diversity in malignant thyroid tumors was reportedly significantly higher than in benign nodules.

This CDR3 spans 15 amino acids. The junction had 3 bases not matched to a gene; V was cut back by 2 bases and J by 9 bases. Per the authors' pipeline: Between-group CDR3 differences, defined by clinicopathological status, yielded a distant-metastasis classifier for papillary thyroid cancer. Through MiXCR, TCRdb re-clonotyped the PCR reads. Clone size and V and J calls follow TCRdb, not the original study. The sample includes 19,000 or so clones, around 30% seen only once; the top ten take approximately 18%. Among the patients, none had received any treatment before thyroid surgery. To note about this clone: Its cognate antigen is unknown.

The sample taken for sequencing was blood. The chain links TRBV12-3 or TRBV12-4 to TRBJ1-6, with TRBD1 matching 11 bases. This receptor was taken from a female donor with papillary thyroid cancer or a benign thyroid nodule (not recorded which). Some clones in this sample may be carry-over from other donors' samples. DNA of the CDR3: TGTGCCAGCAGTTTAAAGGACAGGGGGCTTTCACCCCTCCACTTT. This translates into CASSLKDRGLSPLHF.